This TCR beta chain was sequenced for a study of Graves' ophthalmopathy and Graves' hyperthyroidism. The CDR3 length is 14 residues. Trimming cost V 3 bases and J 4 bases, with 9 bases left between them. Germline V gene lookup returns CDR1 MGHDK and CDR2 SYGVNS. This clonotype was detected ten times or more. RNA transcripts provided the template for amplifying TCR beta CDR3 regions. Second-round multiplex PCR came after first-round RT-PCR with HTBI primers. TCRdb redid the calling of the multiplex PCR reads with MiXCR, one entry per CDR3 protein. The sample contains some 200,000 distinct CDR3 sequences, about 32% of which appear only once.

The sequenced sample was peripheral blood. The rearrangement joins TRBV25-1 to TRBJ2-2; no firm D call. The TCR was taken from a man in his fifties or sixties with Graves' ophthalmopathy. The CDR3 reads CASSDASFTGELFF. The CDR3 bases are TGTGCCAGCAGTGATGCATCCTTCACCGGGGAGCTGTTTTTT.